This is a list of T cell receptor beta chains from one sample in a study of cytomegalovirus exposure and HLA in healthy donors. Measured with immunoSEQ multiplex PCR; TCRdb has only the in-frame clones, and not every one. In the table there are some 130,000 clones, roughly 80% of which are singletons. Sequenced sample: PBMCs. These receptors all come from a female donor in good health and CMV-seronegative. The CDR3 runs from the conserved cysteine through the conserved F or W. Each record gives: CDR3 protein, CDR3 DNA, V gene, clone size, J gene, D gene. The D gene is left open where the match is weak. Not all rows give a size; the values are once, few, many and, for expanded clones, a class.

CASSVTGTPTYEQYF TGTGCCAGCAGCGTTACCGGGACTCCTACCTACGAGCAGTACTTC TRBV9 once TRBJ2-7 NA
CASSEISGRQGGEQYF TGTGCCAGCAGCGAAATTAGCGGGAGGCAGGGTGGCGAGCAGTACTTC TRBV6-6 few TRBJ2-7 TRBD2
CASSDSAGEAYNEQFF TGTGCCAGCAGTGACTCGGCGGGAGAGGCTTACAATGAGCAGTTCTTC TRBV6-4 few TRBJ2-1 TRBD2
CASSHGSEGAGGANVLTF TGTGCCAGCAGCCACGGGAGCGAGGGGGCAGGAGGGGCCAACGTCCTGACTTTC TRBV4-2 NA TRBJ2-6 NA
CASSLGGGVGLMEQYF TGTGCCAGCAGCTTAGGAGGCGGGGTCGGTCTTATGGAGCAGTACTTC TRBV13 NA TRBJ2-7 NA
CASSPWTGSGRNTEAFF TGTGCCAGCAGTCCCTGGACAGGGAGCGGTAGGAACACTGAAGCTTTCTTT TRBV27 NA TRBJ1-1 TRBD1
CSVVASGSDTQYF TGCAGCGTTGTGGCTAGCGGGAGTGATACGCAGTATTTT TRBV29-1 NA TRBJ2-3 TRBD2
CASSSYSGGSYNEQFF TGTGCCAGCAGTTCGTATAGCGGGGGCTCCTACAATGAGCAGTTCTTC TRBV28 NA TRBJ2-1 TRBD2
CASSPAGLSYNEQFF TGTGCCAGCAGCCCAGCGGGGCTCTCCTACAATGAGCAGTTCTTC TRBV28 NA TRBJ2-1 TRBD2
CASSENGQGWNVLTF TGTGCCAGCAGTGAAAATGGACAGGGCTGGAACGTCCTGACTTTC TRBV2 NA TRBJ2-6 TRBD1
CASSGGEGTSGRSDEQYF TGTGCCAGCAGCGGGGGGGAGGGGACTAGCGGGAGGTCCGACGAGCAGTACTTC TRBV7-2 NA TRBJ2-7 TRBD2
CASSLRTGGNYGYTF TGCGCCAGCAGCCTCCGGACAGGGGGGAACTATGGCTACACCTTC TRBV4-1 few TRBJ1-2 TRBD1
CASSQMTGYEQYF TGCGCCAGCAGCCAGATGACGGGGTACGAGCAGTACTTC TRBV4-3 medium-sized TRBJ2-7 NA
CASSQGSPRDRDLEAFF TGCGCCAGCAGCCAAGGATCGCCCCGGGACAGGGACCTTGAAGCTTTCTTT TRBV4-3 NA TRBJ1-1 TRBD1
CASSLGGLAGYSYEQYF TGTGCCAGCAGCTTGGGCGGACTAGCGGGCTACTCCTACGAGCAGTACTTC TRBV5-6 few TRBJ2-7 TRBD2
CASSLRGLASSYEQYF TGTGCCAGCAGTTTACGCGGGCTAGCGAGCTCCTACGAGCAGTACTTC TRBV27 few TRBJ2-7 NA
CASSPGTSGSVEQFF TGTGCCAGCAGCCCTGGGACTAGCGGGAGTGTCGAGCAGTTCTTC TRBV5-4 NA TRBJ2-1 TRBD2
CSVEGGLAGSDTQYF TGCAGCGTTGAGGGGGGACTAGCGGGTTCAGATACGCAGTATTTT TRBV29-1 once TRBJ2-3 TRBD2
CASSLEYSSEAFF TGTGCCAGCAGCTTAGAGTACAGCTCTGAAGCTTTCTTT TRBV5-4 NA TRBJ1-1 NA
CASSRQARGSYNEQFF TGTGCCAGCAGCCGACAGGCGAGGGGCTCCTACAATGAGCAGTTCTTC TRBV5-4 NA TRBJ2-1 NA
CASIQQGYENTEAFF TGTGCCAGCATCCAACAGGGGTACGAGAACACTGAAGCTTTCTTT TRBV5-4 NA TRBJ1-1 TRBD1
CASSQESLQRHTQYF TGCGCCAGCAGCCAAGAATCCCTTCAGCGACATACGCAGTATTTT TRBV4-3 NA TRBJ2-3 NA
CASSSGQGGEKLFF TGTGCCAGCAGTTCTGGACAGGGCGGGGAAAAACTGTTTTTT TRBV28 NA TRBJ1-4 TRBD1
CASQGGAGTGELFF TGTGCCAGCCAGGGGGGAGCGGGCACCGGGGAGCTGTTTTTT TRBV5-4 NA TRBJ2-2 NA
CAISGGDRGHEQYF TGTGCCATCAGCGGTGGAGACAGGGGACACGAGCAGTACTTC TRBV10-3 medium-sized TRBJ2-7 TRBD1
CASSTTGSYQPQHF TGTGCCAGTAGTACCACAGGGTCTTATCAGCCCCAGCATTTT TRBV19 NA TRBJ1-5 NA
CASKGLAGAKSYEQYF TGTGCCAGCAAGGGTCTAGCGGGAGCCAAGTCCTACGAGCAGTACTTC TRBV2 NA TRBJ2-7 TRBD2
CASSQLLGPPNEKLFF TGCGCCAGCAGCCAGTTGCTGGGGCCGCCCAATGAAAAACTGTTTTTT TRBV4-3 NA TRBJ1-4 NA
CASSLAEVGKLFF TGTGCCAGCAGCTTAGCGGAGGTTGGAAAACTGTTTTTT TRBV7-2 NA TRBJ1-4 NA
CTHDSDRHEQYF TGTACACACGACAGTGACAGACACGAGCAGTACTTC TRBV2 NA TRBJ2-7 NA
CAWSQGSGRYEQYF TGTGCCTGGAGTCAAGGTAGCGGGAGGTACGAGCAGTACTTC TRBV30 NA TRBJ2-7 TRBD2
CASSLASGETEAFF TGTGCCAGCAGCTTAGCGTCAGGGGAGACTGAAGCTTTCTTT TRBV7-9 NA TRBJ1-1 NA
CASSQQPGQGSTDTQYF TGTGCCAGCAGCCAACAACCGGGACAGGGGAGCACAGATACGCAGTATTTT TRBV14 once TRBJ2-3 TRBD1
CSVEGTSGASYEQYF TGCAGCGTTGAAGGAACTAGCGGAGCCTCCTACGAGCAGTACTTC TRBV29-1 few TRBJ2-7 TRBD2
CASSLFGLGETQYF TGTGCCAGCAGCTTATTTGGTCTCGGAGAGACCCAGTACTTC TRBV7-2 NA TRBJ2-5 NA
CASSLSEWVDTQYF TGTGCCAGCAGTTTAAGCGAGTGGGTGGATACGCAGTATTTT TRBV27 NA TRBJ2-3 NA
CASSTTYEQYF TGTGCCAGCAGCACAACCTACGAGCAGTACTTC TRBV6-6 NA TRBJ2-7 NA
CASSRDSYPTDTQYF TGTGCCAGCAGCAGGGACTCTTACCCCACAGATACGCAGTATTTT TRBV9 NA TRBJ2-3 NA
CASSEMGGRGYTF TGTGCCAGCAGTGAAATGGGGGGACGAGGCTACACCTTC TRBV2 NA TRBJ1-2 NA
CASSSSVLETQYF TGTGCCAGCAGCTCTTCAGTCTTGGAGACCCAGTACTTC TRBV5-4 NA TRBJ2-5 NA
CASSRLDGNNEQFF TGCGCCAGCAGCCGATTGGACGGGAACAATGAGCAGTTCTTC TRBV4-1 NA TRBJ2-1 NA
CAIEREGSYNEQFF TGTGCCATCGAGCGGGAGGGATCCTACAATGAGCAGTTCTTC TRBV28 NA TRBJ2-1 TRBD2
CASSQARYNEQFF TGCGCCAGCAGCCAGGCGAGATACAATGAGCAGTTCTTC TRBV5-1 NA TRBJ2-1 NA
CASSPPHSGRETQYF TGTGCCAGTAGCCCCCCCCACAGCGGGAGAGAGACCCAGTACTTC TRBV19 NA TRBJ2-5 TRBD2
CASSVFGDTQYF TGTGCCAGCAGCGTATTCGGTGATACGCAGTATTTT TRBV9 few TRBJ2-3 NA
CAISESLGTWTGYTF TGTGCCATCAGTGAGTCTCTAGGGACATGGACTGGCTACACCTTC TRBV10-3 NA TRBJ1-2 NA